The 8 T cell receptor beta chains below come from one sample, sequenced in a study of vaccination effects on CD4 cells after COVID-19. CD4+ T cells specific for antigen were expanded with viral peptide pools by the ViraFEST assay before sequencing. The culture ran for around nine days, and then CD4+ T cells were isolated. None of the vaccinated had previously contracted SARS-CoV-2, and their nucleocapsid antibodies tested negative. Produced via immunoSEQ multiplex PCR; TCRdb's table is partial and in-frame only. Altogether 35,000 to 40,000 clones are present, around 66% being singletons, with the ten largest covering about 16%. These receptors' antigens are unknown. The specimen comprised CD4+ T cells from PBMCs cultured with HCoV-OC43 spike peptides, sampled before COVID-19 vaccination. Regarding subset: HCoV-OC43 spike overlapping peptide pool stimulation. Every receptor here comes from a human donor who received a COVID-19 vaccine.

The J gene is TRBJ2-7, the V gene TRBV3-1 (or the pseudogene TRBV3-2); 8 bases match TRBD1. CDR1 is LGHDT, CDR2 YNNKEL, per germline (reference sequence). Trimming removed 4 bases from V and 1 base from J; junction bases left unmatched: 3. This CDR3 is built from 14 residues. CDR3: CASSRTGSSYEQYF. The CDR3 bases are TGTGCCAGCAGCCGGACAGGGTCATCCTACGAGCAGTACTTC.

This clone was observed once. V gene TRBV5-5 combines with J gene TRBJ2-1; 12 bases are shared with TRBD2. The CDR3 extends over 17 amino acids. Germline CDR1 and CDR2: SGHKS and YYEKEE (reference sequence). The V gene end was trimmed by 4 bases and the J gene end by 5 bases; junction bases not matched to a gene: 10. The chain's CDR3 is CASSPFRASGRDNEQFF. CDR3 sequence (DNA): TGTGCCAGCAGCCCGTTTAGGGCTAGCGGGAGGGACAATGAGCAGTTCTTC.

This clone occurred once. The chain couples TRBV13 to TRBJ2-1; 12 bases agree with TRBD2. Germline trimming cut 5 bases from V and 13 bases from J; bases unmatched to any gene: 3. CDR1 is PRHDT and CDR2 is FYEKMQ in the germline V gene (reference sequence). This CDR3 region has 12 residues. The CDR3 here is CASSLAGGAQFF. The CDR3 bases are TGTGCCAGCAGCCTAGCGGGAGGGGCTCAGTTCTTC.

The rearrangement uses TRBV6-2 or TRBV6-3 and TRBJ1-4, with unresolved D. This CDR3 is built from 15 residues. Germline lookup yields CDR1 MNHEY and CDR2 SVGEGT. V lost 4 bases and J lost 4, with 13 bases in between. DNA of the CDR3: TGTGCCAGCAGTTCGGCTCAAGTGGGTAATGAAAAACTGTTTTTT. Translation gives CASSSAQVGNEKLFF.

This CDR3 reads CAISGPRTGLTDTQYF. The CDR3 nucleotides read TGTGCCATCAGTGGCCCCCGGACAGGGTTAACAGATACGCAGTATTTT. The chain employs TRBV10-3 and TRBJ2-3; TRBD1 aligns across 8 bases. The CDR3 has 16 amino acids. The ends lost 4 bases at V and 3 bases at J; junction bases unmatched: 9. Germline V gene lookup returns CDR1 ENHRY and CDR2 SYGVKD.

The V and J genes are TRBV14 and TRBJ1-2; no clear D. The CDR3 runs to 15 residues. Germline-derived CDR1 and CDR2 are SGHDN and FVKESK. Trimming stripped 1 base from V and 11 bases from J, with 20 bases between. The CDR3 is CASSQAQVISGGYTF. As DNA, the CDR3 is TGTGCCAGCAGCCAAGCGCAGGTGATTTCGGGAGGTTACACCTTC.

The rearrangement links TRBV19 to TRBJ1-2; D gene unclear. Trimming cost V 3 bases and J 8 bases, with 22 bases left between them. This CDR3 contains 16 residues. Germline values: CDR1 LNHDA, CDR2 SQIVND (reference sequence). CDR3 coding DNA: TGTGCCAGTAGTATTAAGGGCTCCGTCGGCTCGGAAGGCTACACCTTC. Residues: CASSIKGSVGSEGYTF.

The genes are TRBV30 and TRBJ1-1; a weak D match, TRBD1 (5 bases). Germline-derived CDR1 and CDR2 are GTSNPN and SVGIG (reference sequence). The CDR3 covers 14 residues. V shed 1 base and J shed 7 bases, with 16 bases lying between them. This CDR3 reads CAWSDDQGMSEAFF. In DNA, the CDR3 is TGTGCCTGGAGTGATGACCAGGGAATGAGTGAAGCTTTCTTT.